A selection of T cell receptor beta chains follows, all from one sample in a study of blood T cell repertoires in COVID-19. The table came from immunoSEQ multiplex PCR; TCRdb's copy has only in-frame clones and leaves some out. This sample has roughly 240,000 clones, with 87% found just once. Sequenced input: PBMCs or T cells enriched from blood (not recorded which). The receptors were gathered from a woman in her thirties with acute COVID-19. The CDR3 runs from the conserved cysteine through the conserved F or W.

j_gene	v_gene	CDR3aa
TRBJ2-2	TRBV29-1	CSDPRLGGTGELFF
TRBJ2-7	TRBV7-9	CASSLVERVLRYEQYF
TRBJ2-1	TRBV7-9	CASSGQGGSYNEQFF
TRBJ2-2	TRBV15	CATSRDRGLGTGELFF
TRBJ2-1	TRBV5-1	CASSTSGLYNEQFF
TRBJ2-1	TRBV6-6	CASSGDRGNEQFF
TRBJ1-2	TRBV30	CAYRDRINYGYTF
TRBJ1-2	TRBV2	CASSDWITAGDPANYGYTF
TRBJ1-4	TRBV7-8	CASSPDRARREKLFF
TRBJ2-4	TRBV12-3/TRBV12-4	CASSASGQVIQYF
TRBJ1-1	TRBV5-8	CASSPTGTGDTEAFF
TRBJ2-1	TRBV12-3/TRBV12-4	CASNPKGYNEQFF
TRBJ1-6	TRBV12-3/TRBV12-4	CASSSTRESPLHF
TRBJ1-5	TRBV5-1	CASSLGVHDSPQHF
TRBJ2-1	TRBV7-9	CASSPASGDSSFYNEQFF
TRBJ2-2	TRBV5-1	CASSSFPGQGNTGELFF
TRBJ2-7	TRBV4-1	CASSQPRSTYEQYF
TRBJ1-5	TRBV18	CASSRQGGDQPQHF
TRBJ1-4	TRBV19	CASSVQGATNEKLFF
TRBJ1-3	TRBV5-1	CASSLVVEDTIYF
TRBJ1-3	TRBV6-6	CASSYAGQAEGNTIYF
TRBJ1-3	TRBV18	CASSPRDKGGNTIYF
TRBJ2-7	TRBV29-1	CSVEQGIGYEQYF
TRBJ1-4	TRBV30	CARTDTGTGREKLFF
TRBJ2-2	TRBV7-2	CASIQTGELFF
TRBJ1-1	TRBV6-5	CASSSQANEAFF
TRBJ1-6	TRBV5-1	CASSVPGQNSPLHF
TRBJ2-5	TRBV19	CASSRSGVQETQYF
TRBJ2-1	TRBV7-6	CASSPLTDAGEQFF
TRBJ2-7	TRBV27	CASSLNLGQVNYEQYF
TRBJ1-2	TRBV12-3/TRBV12-4	CASSLGQVYGYTF
TRBJ1-2	TRBV19	CASMGQGRYGYTF
TRBJ1-4	TRBV6-5	CASRTPGDEKLFF
TRBJ2-3	TRBV5-4	CASSNLAGGYPDTQYF
TRBJ2-1	TRBV27	CASRRGGSGAGYNEQFF
TRBJ1-2	TRBV7-9	CASSLRGDRGPSGYTF
TRBJ1-4	TRBV7-9	CASSSGVVDPTNEKLFF
TRBJ2-7	TRBV30	CASKTGPYEQYF
TRBJ1-2	TRBV20-1	CSASFGYGYTF
TRBJ1-5	TRBV29-1	CSVTNGGYQPQHF
TRBJ1-5	TRBV4-1	CASSQFTGGNQPQHF
TRBJ2-3	TRBV5-6	CASSLAGGTDTQYF
TRBJ1-1	TRBV10-1	CASSDPGQGNTEAFF
TRBJ1-5	TRBV2	CASSERGGWSNQPQHF
TRBJ2-3	TRBV5-8	CASSSTSGDSGDTQYF
TRBJ1-1	TRBV4-2	CASSSWNTEAFF
TRBJ1-4	TRBV7-9	CASSFRRATNEKLFF
TRBJ2-5	TRBV28	CASSLLLAGGWQETQYF